What follows is one TCR beta chain and its context. The data are from a study of T-cell reconstitution after alpha-beta-depleted transplantation in children. Molecular barcoding with unique molecular identifiers was used for the TCRbeta library. TCRdb processed the PCR reads anew with MiXCR; each CDR3 protein has one entry. The sample holds 350,000 to 400,000 distinct CDR3 sequences, roughly 22% seen once. This sample comprised PBMCs from the stem cell graft donor, obtained from the stem cell graft. The TCR sequence derives from a human donor who donated a stem cell graft to a child with acute myeloid leukemia.

Written as DNA, the CDR3 is TGTGCCAGCAGCTTCGGAGGGGCGGCAGATACGCAGTATTTT. Amino acid sequence: CASSFGGAADTQYF. V gene TRBV7-8 combines with J gene TRBJ2-3; D might be TRBD2 (6 bases). The CDR3 extends over 14 amino acids. Germline V lookup: CDR1 SGHVS, CDR2 FQNEAQ. V lost 3 bases to trimming and J lost 4 bases, with 11 bases between them.